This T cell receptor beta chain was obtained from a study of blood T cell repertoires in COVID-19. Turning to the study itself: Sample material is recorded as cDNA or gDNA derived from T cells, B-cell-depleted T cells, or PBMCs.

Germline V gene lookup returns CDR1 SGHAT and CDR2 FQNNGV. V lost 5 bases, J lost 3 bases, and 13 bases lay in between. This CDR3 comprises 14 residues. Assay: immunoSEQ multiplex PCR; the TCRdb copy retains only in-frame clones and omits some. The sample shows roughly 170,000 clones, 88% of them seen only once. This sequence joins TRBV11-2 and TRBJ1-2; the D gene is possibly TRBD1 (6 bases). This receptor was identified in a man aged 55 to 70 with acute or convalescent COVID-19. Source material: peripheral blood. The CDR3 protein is CASSPGTGYYGYTF. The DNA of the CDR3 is TGTGCCAGCAGCCCCGGAACAGGGTACTATGGCTACACCTTC.